Below, 9 T cell receptor beta chains from the same sample are listed, as sequenced in a study of T cell responses to AZD1222 COVID-19 vaccine. The table came from immunoSEQ multiplex PCR; TCRdb's copy has only in-frame clones and leaves some out. The table shows around 110,000 clones, with roughly 87% occurring only once. Sample: peripheral blood, taken on day 0 of AZD1222 vaccination. Receptor source: an adult in good health.

On this clone: One end of the junction varies from germline; a read error may be responsible. This chain links TRBV5-4 with TRBJ2-3; no definite D call. Per germline, CDR1 SGHNT and CDR2 YYREEE (reference sequence). This CDR3 region has 14 residues. The CDR3 region has the DNA TGTGCCAGCAGTTTGGACGCTAGCACAGATACGCAGTATTTT. This translates into CASSLDASTDTQYF. Combining the CDR3 with reference TRBV5-4 and TRBJ2-3 gives the whole variable domain ETGVTQSPTHLIKTRGQQVTLRCSSQSGHNTVSWYQQALGQGPQFIFQYYREEENGRGNFPPRFSGLQFPNYSSELNVNALELDDSALYLCASSLDASTDTQYFGPGTRLTVL.

This clone appeared a single time. V usage is TRBV27 and J usage is TRBJ2-3; no clear D gene. The V gene's germline CDR1 is MNHEY and CDR2 SMNVEV (reference sequence). The CDR3 is 13 amino acids. Between the trimmed V and J ends, which lost 4 bases and 0 bases, there was a span of 5 bases. The CDR3 is CASSWASTDTQYF. The CDR3 nucleotides are TGTGCCAGCAGTTGGGCAAGCACAGATACGCAGTATTTT.

The V call is TRBV7-9, the J call TRBJ2-2, with D possibly called TRBD1 or TRBD2 (6 bases each). This CDR3 is 15 amino acids long. Trimming left V 1 base short and J 5 bases short, with 11 bases between. Germline values: CDR1 SEHNR, CDR2 FQNEAQ (reference sequence). For the CDR3, the DNA is TGTGCCAGCAGCTTAGGTCAGGGGAGGACCGGGGAGCTGTTTTTT. Translating it yields CASSLGQGRTGELFF.

The chain recombines TRBV12-3 or TRBV12-4 with TRBJ2-1; D unclear. The CDR3 is made up of 12 amino acids. Trimming removed 3 bases from V and 9 bases from J, with 9 bases in between. CDR3 sequence (DNA): TGTGCCAGCAGTTTTAACCGACTTGAGCAGTTCTTC. It translates to CASSFNRLEQFF.

This rearrangement joins TRBV14 to TRBJ2-2; D is unresolved. V shed 2 bases and J shed 15 bases, with 16 bases lying between them. Germline V gene data show CDR1 as SGHDN and CDR2 as FVKESK. CDR3 length: 13 residues. The CDR3 DNA follows: TGTGCCAGCAGCCAAAGTGCTGGCCTGGCGGTGTTTTTT. This codes for CASSQSAGLAVFF.

The chain has TRBV6-5 and TRBJ1-5, with a weak D call TRBD1 (5 bases). CDR1 is MNHEY, CDR2 SVGAGI, per germline. CDR3 length: 15 amino acids. V was shortened by 1 base and J by 5 bases, with 12 bases between the two germline ends. The CDR3 bases are TGTGCCAGCAGTTACTGGTCAGGGACGGATCAGCCCCAGCATTTT. Residues: CASSYWSGTDQPQHF.

Written as DNA, the CDR3 is TGTGCCAGCAGCTTAGGAGCTTTGAGCTCCTACAATGAGCAGTTCTTC. It specifies CASSLGALSSYNEQFF. The chain uses TRBV11-2 and TRBJ2-1; D gene unclear. CDR1 and CDR2 (germline): SGHAT, FQNNGV. V lost 1 base, J lost 0 bases, and 10 bases lay in between. This CDR3 is 16 amino acids long.

This clone was seen only once. This CDR3 is CASSQGAGGPDTQYF. As DNA, the CDR3 is TGTGCCAGCAGCCAGGGAGCGGGGGGGCCAGATACGCAGTATTTT. The rearrangement joins TRBV3-1 (or the pseudogene TRBV3-2) to TRBJ2-3, with TRBD2 matching 10 bases. The CDR3 runs to 15 residues. V shed 3 bases, J shed 4 bases, and the junction held 4 bases outside the gene matches. Germline-derived CDR1 and CDR2 are LGHDT and YNNKEL (reference sequence).

J is TRBJ1-1 and V is TRBV19; 10 nucleotides agree with TRBD1. V dropped 0 bases and J dropped 0; count of bases not matched to a gene: 4. CDR1 is LNHDA and CDR2 is SQIVND in the germline V gene (reference sequence). The CDR3 has 17 residues. Here the CDR3 DNA reads TGTGCCAGTAGTATAGACCGGGACAGGGGAATGAACACTGAAGCTTTCTTT. The encoded protein is CASSIDRDRGMNTEAFF.